These 16 T cell receptor beta chains originate from one sample sequenced in a study of shared clonotypes between healthy human individuals. Profiling relied on immunoSEQ multiplex PCR, and the TCRdb table lists in-frame clones only, not all of them. The sample has under 2,500,000 clones; almost 96% are singletons. The sample comprised naive CD4+ T cells sorted from blood. Indicated subset: CD45RA+ positively selected. The receptors derive from a man younger than 30 in good health.

This chain links TRBV10-3 with TRBJ2-5; 9 bases map to TRBD2. The V segment lost 4 bases and the J segment 1 base; nucleotides outside the gene matches: 4. CDR3 length: 15 amino acids. The germline gives CDR1 ENHRY, CDR2 SYGVKD. CDR3 coding DNA: TGTGCCATCAGTGTAGGGACTAGCTCCCAAGAGACCCAGTACTTC. Encoded protein: CAISVGTSSQETQYF.

As regards this clone: This specimen includes other DNA sequences encoding the same CDR3. This chain joins TRBV18 and TRBJ1-5, with 8 nucleotides matching TRBD1. V lost 3 bases and J lost 5; bases outside the gene matches: 3. Germline V CDR1 and CDR2: KGHSH, LQKENI. This CDR3 region has 14 residues. The CDR3 is CASSPNRGDQPQHF. The CDR3 nucleotides are TGTGCCAGCTCACCTAACAGGGGGGATCAGCCCCAGCATTTT.

The rearrangement links TRBV10-3 to TRBJ2-3; TRBD2 matches at 9 bases. V lost 6 bases and J lost 2; bases outside the gene matches: 3. The CDR3 consists of 14 residues. Germline V gene lookup returns CDR1 ENHRY and CDR2 SYGVKD. The CDR3 region has the DNA TGTGCCATCAGGATAGCGGGAGCCACAGATACGCAGTATTTT. Its protein product is CAIRIAGATDTQYF.

The CDR3 protein is CASSEGAVTEAFF. CDR3 bases: TGTGCCAGCAGTGAAGGGGCAGTCACTGAAGCTTTCTTT. The rearrangement uses TRBV6-1 and TRBJ1-1, with D unclear. The CDR3 sequence is 13 residues long. V lost 1 base and J 4 bases, leaving 7 bases between the germline ends. CDR1 and CDR2 from the germline V gene are MNHNS and SASEGT.

The chain combines TRBV7-9 with TRBJ2-7; no firm D call. This CDR3 has 12 amino acids. The V end was cut by 5 bases, the J end by 3 bases, with 8 bases between. Germline V gene data show CDR1 as SEHNR and CDR2 as FQNEAQ (reference sequence). As DNA, the CDR3 is TGTGCCAGCAGCCCATCGTACTACGAGCAGTACTTC. It translates to CASSPSYYEQYF.

V gene TRBV19 combines with J gene TRBJ1-3, with a possible D match to TRBD1 (5 bases). Trimming stripped 10 bases from V and 5 bases from J, with 15 bases between. Germline V gene lookup returns CDR1 LNHDA and CDR2 SQIVND (reference sequence). The CDR3 has 13 amino acids. CDR3: CATKDPGRNTIYF. The CDR3 nucleotides are TGTGCCACCAAGGATCCGGGACGAAACACCATATATTTT.

This chain links TRBV19 with TRBJ2-1; the match to TRBD1 covers 9 bases. The CDR3 is 16 residues long. V shed 1 base, J shed 6 bases, and the junction held 7 bases outside the gene matches. CDR1 and CDR2 from the germline V gene are LNHDA and SQIVND (reference sequence). The CDR3 sequence: CASSIVGQGMGNEQFF. The CDR3, as DNA: TGTGCCAGTAGTATAGTGGGACAGGGAATGGGCAATGAGCAGTTCTTC.

A word on this clone: The sample carries other DNA sequences with the same CDR3. The J gene is TRBJ2-5, the V gene TRBV5-1; weak D call: TRBD2 (6 bases). Germline CDR1 SGHRS, CDR2 YFSETQ. The CDR3 covers 12 residues. V lost 5 bases, J lost 4 bases, and 9 bases lay in between. The CDR3 region is CASSGGGETQYF. Written as DNA, the CDR3 is TGCGCCAGCAGTGGGGGAGGAGAGACCCAGTACTTC.

The chain has TRBV7-2 and TRBJ1-1; 11 nucleotides line up with TRBD1. V lost 7 bases and J lost 6; bases outside the gene matches: 16. The CDR3 extends over 17 amino acids. Germline CDR1 SGHTA, CDR2 FQGNSA. CDR3 sequence (DNA): TGTGCCAGCACACAGATGGGACAGGGGGTCGTGATCGCTGAAGCTTTCTTT. Protein product: CASTQMGQGVVIAEAFF.

V is TRBV5-6 and J is TRBJ2-2; no firm D call. With 0 bases removed from V and 9 bases from J, the gap between germline ends came to 9 bases. The CDR3 covers 13 residues. The germline V gene encodes CDR1 SGHDT and CDR2 YYEEEE. The CDR3 coding sequence is TGTGCCAGCAGCTTGGCGACCGCCCGGGAGCTGTTTTTT. It codes for CASSLATARELFF. Filled out from reference TRBV5-6 and TRBJ2-2, the complete variable domain reads DAGVTQSPTHLIKTRGQQVTLRCSPKSGHDTVSWYQQALGQGPQFIFQYYEEEERQRGNFPDRFSGHQFPNYSSELNVNALLLGDSALYLCASSLATARELFFGEGSRLTVL.

The J gene is TRBJ1-1, the V gene TRBV7-9; D is ambiguous. With 4 bases removed from V and 3 bases from J, the gap between germline ends came to 9 bases. The CDR3 extends over 13 amino acids. Looked up from germline, CDR1 is SEHNR and CDR2 is FQNEAQ (reference sequence). CDR3 in DNA: TGTGCCAGCAGCTGGCAGGAAGACACTGAAGCTTTCTTT. Residues: CASSWQEDTEAFF.

The chain has TRBV6-1 and TRBJ2-3; D gene ambiguous. V was pared by 2 bases and J by 6 bases, with 21 bases between. Per germline, CDR1 MNHNS and CDR2 SASEGT. The CDR3 length is 17 residues. In DNA, the CDR3 is TGTGCCAGCAGTGAACTAGGCCAGCGCGCCTCGTGGGATACGCAGTATTTT. It is translated as CASSELGQRASWDTQYF.

In nucleotides, the CDR3 is TGTGCCAGCAGCACCAGGGACAGGCCTAGGGACGAGCAGTACTTC. Encoded protein: CASSTRDRPRDEQYF. The genes are TRBV7-2 and TRBJ2-7, with 8 bases identical to TRBD1. The V segment lost 5 bases and the J segment 5 bases; nucleotides outside the gene matches: 11. The CDR3 is made up of 15 amino acids. From germline, CDR1 is SGHTA and CDR2 FQGNSA.

The chain is built from TRBV18 and TRBJ1-4; tentative D call: TRBD1 (6 bases). V was trimmed by 2 bases and J by 12 bases, leaving 13 bases between them. Germline loops: CDR1 KGHSH, CDR2 LQKENI. The CDR3 length is 13 residues. The DNA of the CDR3 is TGTGCCAGCTCACCAGGAATACAGGGAGAACTGTTTTTT. This encodes CASSPGIQGELFF.

This sequence joins TRBV5-1 and TRBJ2-5, with TRBD2 matching 9 bases. The length of the CDR3 is 15 residues. Germline V gene sequence: CDR1 SGHRS, CDR2 YFSETQ. The junction had 4 bases not matched to a gene; V was cut back by 2 bases and J by 2 bases. CDR3 in amino acids: CASSFSGSGQETQYF. The CDR3 bases are TGCGCCAGCAGCTTTAGCGGGAGTGGGCAAGAGACCCAGTACTTC. Supplemented by reference TRBV5-1 and TRBJ2-5, the full variable domain reads KAGVTQTPRYLIKTRGQQVTLSCSPISGHRSVSWYQQTPGQGLQFLFEYFSETQRNKGNFPGRFSGRQFSNSRSEMNVSTLELGDSALYLCASSFSGSGQETQYFGPGTRLLVL.

The chain is built from TRBV6-6 and TRBJ1-1; D gene unclear. Germline CDR1 and CDR2: MNHNY and SVGAGI (reference sequence). There are 14 residues in the CDR3. Trimming removed 5 bases at V and 4 bases at J, with 14 bases between. This CDR3 reads CASSSLGSVTEAFF. The CDR3 region has the DNA TGTGCCAGCAGTAGCTTGGGCAGCGTCACTGAAGCTTTCTTT.